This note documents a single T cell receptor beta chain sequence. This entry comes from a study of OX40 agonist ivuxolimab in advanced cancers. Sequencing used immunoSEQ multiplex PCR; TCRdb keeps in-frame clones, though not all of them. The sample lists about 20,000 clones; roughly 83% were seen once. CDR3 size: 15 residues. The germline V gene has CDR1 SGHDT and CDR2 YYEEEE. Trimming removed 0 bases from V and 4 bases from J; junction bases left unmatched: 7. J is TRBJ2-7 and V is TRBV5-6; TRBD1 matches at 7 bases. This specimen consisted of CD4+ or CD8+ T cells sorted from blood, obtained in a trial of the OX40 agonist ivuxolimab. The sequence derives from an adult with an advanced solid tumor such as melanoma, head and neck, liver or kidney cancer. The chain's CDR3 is CASSLEDRDVYEQYF. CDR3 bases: TGTGCCAGCAGCTTGGAAGACAGGGACGTTTACGAGCAGTACTTC. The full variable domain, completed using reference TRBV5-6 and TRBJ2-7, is DAGVTQSPTHLIKTRGQQVTLRCSPKSGHDTVSWYQQALGQGPQFIFQYYEEEERQRGNFPDRFSGHQFPNYSSELNVNALLLGDSALYLCASSLEDRDVYEQYFGPGTRLTVT.